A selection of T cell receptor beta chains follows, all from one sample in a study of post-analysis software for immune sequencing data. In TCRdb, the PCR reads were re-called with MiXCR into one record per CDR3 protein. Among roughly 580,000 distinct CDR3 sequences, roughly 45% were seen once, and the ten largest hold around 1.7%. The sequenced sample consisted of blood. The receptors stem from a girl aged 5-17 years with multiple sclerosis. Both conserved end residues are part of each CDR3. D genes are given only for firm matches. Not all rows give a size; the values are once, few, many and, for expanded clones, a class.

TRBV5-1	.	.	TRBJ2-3	CASKLQGPAQDTQYF	TGCGCCAGCAAGCTTCAGGGGCCTGCACAAGATACGCAGTATTTT
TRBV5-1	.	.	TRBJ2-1	CASSLEGRAFGEQFF	TGCGCCAGCAGCTTGGAGGGCAGGGCCTTCGGTGAGCAGTTCTTC
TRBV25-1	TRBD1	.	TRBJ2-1	CASRETGFRNEQFF	TGTGCCAGCAGGGAGACAGGGTTTCGTAATGAGCAGTTCTTC
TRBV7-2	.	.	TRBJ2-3	CASSRMRADTQYF	TGTGCCAGCAGCCGGATGCGGGCAGATACGCAGTATTTT
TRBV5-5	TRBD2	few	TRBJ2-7	CASSLGDSGGYEQYF	TGTGCCAGCAGCTTGGGCGATAGCGGGGGCTACGAGCAGTACTTC
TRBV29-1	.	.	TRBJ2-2	CSVVGLSPLVGRFF	TGCAGCGTCGTAGGGCTCTCTCCCCTCGTGGGGCGGTTTTTT
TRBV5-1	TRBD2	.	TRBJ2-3	CASSSVAGGQEDTQYF	TGCGCCAGCAGCTCGGTAGCGGGGGGGCAAGAGGATACGCAGTATTTT
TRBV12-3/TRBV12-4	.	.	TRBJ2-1	CASSFLINEQFF	TGTGCCAGCAGTTTCCTCATCAATGAGCAGTTCTTC
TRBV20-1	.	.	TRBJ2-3	CSASVGGGTDTQYF	TGCAGTGCTAGCGTTGGCGGGGGCACAGATACGCAGTATTTT
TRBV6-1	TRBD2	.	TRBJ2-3	CASSGGVREGVIDTQYF	TGTGCCAGCAGTGGAGGGGTCCGGGAGGGCGTGATAGATACGCAGTATTTT
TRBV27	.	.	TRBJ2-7	CASSTWSGGSYEQYF	TGTGCCAGCAGTACCTGGAGCGGTGGGAGTTACGAGCAGTACTTC
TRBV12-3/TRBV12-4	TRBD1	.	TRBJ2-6	CASSLGHRGKERLVSGANVLTF	TGTGCCAGCAGTTTGGGCCACAGGGGAAAGGAACGCCTAGTCTCAGGGGCCAACGTCCTGACTTTC
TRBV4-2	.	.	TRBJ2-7	CASSPNDQYEQYF	TGTGCCAGCAGCCCCAACGACCAGTACGAGCAGTACTTC
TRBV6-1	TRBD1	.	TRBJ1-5	CASSELGTAPQPQHF	TGTGCCAGCAGTGAACTAGGGACAGCACCACAGCCCCAGCATTTT
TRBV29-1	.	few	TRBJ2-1	CSVASSYDSGTYNEQFF	TGCAGCGTTGCCTCCTCGTATGACAGCGGAACCTACAATGAGCAGTTCTTC
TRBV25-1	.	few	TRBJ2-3	CASSEYGGQADTQYF	TGTGCCAGCAGTGAATATGGGGGCCAGGCAGATACGCAGTATTTT
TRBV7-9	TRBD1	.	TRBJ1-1	CASSLTEGAAEAFF	TGTGCCAGCAGCTTAACGGAGGGGGCGGCTGAAGCTTTCTTT
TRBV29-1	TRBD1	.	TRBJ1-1	CSVSGGTEAFF	TGCAGCGTTTCAGGGGGCACTGAAGCTTTCTTT
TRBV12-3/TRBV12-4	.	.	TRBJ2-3	CASSPSAHTDTQYF	TGTGCCAGCAGTCCCAGTGCCCACACAGATACGCAGTATTTT
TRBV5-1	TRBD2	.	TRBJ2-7	CASQGLADYEQYF	TGCGCCAGCCAGGGACTAGCGGATTACGAGCAGTACTTC
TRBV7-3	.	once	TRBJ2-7	CASSLNGGESSYEQYF	TGTGCCAGCAGCTTAAATGGCGGGGAGAGCTCCTACGAGCAGTACTTC
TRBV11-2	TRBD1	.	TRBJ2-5	CASRNRQGAREQYF	TGTGCCAGCCGCAACAGACAGGGGGCGAGGGAGCAGTACTTC
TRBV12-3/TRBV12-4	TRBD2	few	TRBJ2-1	CASSFRVGGGYNEQFF	TGTGCCAGCAGTTTCAGGGTGGGGGGGGGTTACAATGAGCAGTTCTTC
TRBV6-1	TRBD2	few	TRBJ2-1	CASSGGTSGGVLYNEQFF	TGTGCCAGCAGTGGGGGGACTAGCGGGGGGGTATTGTACAATGAGCAGTTCTTC
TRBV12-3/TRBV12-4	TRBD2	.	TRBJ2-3	CASSPGLAETDAQYF	TGTGCCAGCAGTCCCGGACTAGCGGAAACAGATGCGCAGTATTTT
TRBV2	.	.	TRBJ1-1	CASSNKVNTEAFF	TGTGCCAGCTCGAACAAGGTGAACACTGAAGCTTTCTTT
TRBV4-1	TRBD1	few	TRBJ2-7	CASSHPNGPTGKKGYEQYF	TGCGCCAGCAGCCATCCGAACGGCCCGACAGGGAAAAAGGGGTACGAGCAGTACTTC
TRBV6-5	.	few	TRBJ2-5	CASSRGTAKETQYF	TGTGCCAGCAGTCGCGGGACAGCCAAAGAGACCCAGTACTTC